These 24 T cell receptor beta chains share one sample of origin, sequenced in a study of T cell responses to AZD1222 COVID-19 vaccine. TCRdb keeps only in-frame clones here, not all; method: immunoSEQ multiplex PCR. Of around 83,000 clones listed, 90% are singletons. Material: peripheral blood, obtained 28 days after the second AZD1222 dose. Every receptor here comes from an adult who received the AZD1222 COVID-19 vaccine.

The rearrangement links TRBV11-3 to TRBJ2-2, with 7 nucleotides matching TRBD2. Per the germline V gene, CDR1 is SGHNT and CDR2 is YENEEA. V dropped 2 bases and J dropped 3; count of bases not matched to a gene: 6. The CDR3 is made up of 16 amino acids. The CDR3 DNA is TGTGCCAGCAGCTTAATCGCGGGGGACTACACCGGGGAGCTGTTTTTT. Amino acid sequence: CASSLIAGDYTGELFF.

The chain has TRBV7-3 and TRBJ1-2; 8 bases line up with TRBD1. Germline CDR1 reads SGHTA; CDR2 reads FQGTGA. J was trimmed by 2 bases and V by 5 bases; bases with no gene match: 10. The CDR3 runs 16 residues. DNA for the CDR3: TGTGCCAGCAGCCCTACTCCAGGGGGCGCAAACTATGGCTACACCTTC. Encoded protein: CASSPTPGGANYGYTF.

This clone was seen just once. This chain connects TRBV9 to TRBJ2-7; D tentatively reads TRBD1 or TRBD2 (6 bases each). CDR1 is SGDLS, CDR2 YYNGEE, per germline. CDR3 length: 16 residues. V was shortened by 4 bases and J by 2 bases, with 19 bases between the two germline ends. In DNA, the CDR3 is TGTGCCAGCAGCCCCGCTGGAGGGGGTGAAGCCTACGAGCAGTACTTC. Translating gives CASSPAGGGEAYEQYF.

As regards this clone: One end of the junction is discordant with germline, which a read error may explain. The V and J genes are TRBV7-7 and TRBJ2-1; 10 bases are a match to TRBD2. CDR3 length: 15 residues. Germline CDR1 reads SSHAT; CDR2 reads FNYEAQ (reference sequence). The CDR3 is CASSLSGGAYNEQFF. The CDR3 bases are TGTGCTAGCAGCTTGAGCGGGGGGGCCTACAATGAGCAGTTCTTC.

The rearrangement joins TRBV4-3 to TRBJ1-1, with no clear D. The CDR3 totals 15 residues. Germline V lookup: CDR1 LGHNA, CDR2 YSLEER. Trimming stripped 3 bases from V and 0 bases from J, with 11 bases between. Here the CDR3 DNA reads TGCGCCAGCAGCCACTTAGGGCAGATGAACACTGAAGCTTTCTTT. It yields the protein CASSHLGQMNTEAFF.

This chain joins TRBV7-2 and TRBJ1-1; 8 bases fit TRBD1. The germline V gene encodes CDR1 SGHTA and CDR2 FQGNSA. V trimming: 7 bases; J trimming: 1 base; junction bases outside the gene matches: 5. This CDR3 is built from 14 residues. The CDR3 region has the DNA TGTGCCAGCACGCGGGACAGGACGAACACTGAAGCTTTCTTT. It encodes CASTRDRTNTEAFF.

V and J are TRBV6-2 or TRBV6-3 and TRBJ2-7, with D perhaps TRBD1 (6 bases). CDR1 and CDR2 from the germline V gene are MNHEY and SVGEGT. The CDR3 extends over 15 amino acids. Trimming stripped 4 bases from V and 5 bases from J, with 18 bases between. CDR3 loop: CASSSLGDKWHEQYF. The CDR3 DNA follows: TGTGCCAGCAGTTCCCTGGGGGACAAATGGCACGAGCAGTACTTC.

This rearrangement joins TRBV9 to TRBJ1-3; D unresolved. The germline V gene encodes CDR1 SGDLS and CDR2 YYNGEE. This CDR3 region has 17 residues. Deletions cut 3 bases from V and 0 bases from J, with 16 bases between. CDR3 sequence: CASSERRRSPSGNTIYF. CDR3 DNA sequence: TGTGCCAGCAGCGAGCGTAGGCGATCTCCCTCTGGAAACACCATATATTTT.

The chain links TRBV18 to TRBJ2-5, with D unresolved. V lost 6 bases, J lost 9 bases, and 11 bases lay in between. This CDR3 region has 11 residues. Germline lookup yields CDR1 KGHSH and CDR2 LQKENI. The CDR3 loop is CASSASWSQYF. Written as DNA, the CDR3 is TGTGCCAGCTCCGCCTCATGGTCCCAGTACTTC.

V usage is TRBV6-6 and J usage is TRBJ2-1, with TRBD2 matching over 10 bases. V lost 6 bases and J lost 4; bases outside the gene matches: 6. Germline loops: CDR1 MNHNY, CDR2 SVGAGI (reference sequence). The CDR3 is 15 amino acids. Here the CDR3 reads CASRLSGGEYNEQFF. Written as DNA, the CDR3 is TGTGCCAGCAGACTGAGCGGGGGGGAATACAATGAGCAGTTCTTC.

The CDR3 loop reads CASSALGGADYGYTF. For the CDR3, the DNA is TGTGCCAGCAGCGCGCTAGGGGGCGCTGACTATGGCTACACCTTC. The J gene is TRBJ1-2, the V gene TRBV7-8; TRBD1 agrees at 7 bases. Germline V gene data show CDR1 as SGHVS and CDR2 as FQNEAQ. V trimming: 5 bases; J trimming: 3 bases; junction bases outside the gene matches: 9. The CDR3 is 15 amino acids. Based on the CDR3 plus reference TRBV7-8 and TRBJ1-2, the full variable domain is GAGVSQSPRYKVAKRGQDVALRCDPISGHVSLFWYQQALGQGPEFLTYFQNEAQLDKSGLPSDRFFAERPEGSVSTLKIQRTQQEDSAVYLCASSALGGADYGYTFGSGTRLTVV.

CDR3 loop: CASSLDGDSYEQYF. The CDR3 DNA reads TGTGCCAGCAGCCTCGACGGGGACTCCTACGAGCAGTACTTC. The chain employs TRBV9 and TRBJ2-7, with D maybe TRBD2 (5 bases). Germline V gene sequence: CDR1 SGDLS, CDR2 YYNGEE. Deletions cut 4 bases from V and 0 bases from J, with 11 bases between. The CDR3 totals 14 residues.

For the CDR3, the DNA is TGTGCCAGCAGCTTAGACAGGGAGGACGAGCAGTACTTC. It translates to CASSLDREDEQYF. This rearrangement joins TRBV11-2 to TRBJ2-7, with TRBD2 as a possible D gene (6 bases). The CDR3 is 13 residues long. Germline V gene data show CDR1 as SGHAT and CDR2 as FQNNGV. V lost 0 bases, J lost 5 bases, and 8 bases lay in between.

The chain recombines TRBV6-5 with TRBJ2-7; TRBD1 is a possible D gene (6 bases). The CDR3 runs to 13 residues. Germline V gives CDR1 MNHEY, CDR2 SVGAGI. The germline V and J ends were trimmed by 3 bases and 9 bases, with 15 bases remaining between them. The CDR3 nucleotides read TGTGCCAGCAGTTATGGGCAGGGGTCAGGGCAGTACTTC. It specifies CASSYGQGSGQYF.

The chain couples TRBV6-5 to TRBJ1-1; D perhaps matches TRBD1 (5 bases). The germline V gene encodes CDR1 MNHEY and CDR2 SVGAGI. The V end was cut by 8 bases, the J end by 6 bases, with 10 bases between. There are 11 residues in the CDR3. DNA of the CDR3: TGTGCCAGCGGGGGAGTTGCTGAAGCTTTCTTT. The encoded protein is CASGGVAEAFF.

This rearrangement joins TRBV6-5 to TRBJ2-6, with D perhaps matching TRBD1 (6 bases). Germline CDR1 is MNHEY and CDR2 is SVGAGI. The ends were cut back, 7 bases at V and 3 bases at J, with 10 bases in the middle. The CDR3 is made up of 14 amino acids. The CDR3: CASKWGLGANVLTF. The CDR3, as DNA: TGTGCCAGCAAGTGGGGGCTTGGGGCCAACGTCCTGACTTTC.

The CDR3 loop is CASRTPGANTGELFF. DNA of the CDR3: TGTGCCAGCAGAACTCCGGGGGCGAACACCGGGGAGCTGTTTTTT. J is TRBJ2-2 and V is TRBV6-6; weak D call: TRBD2 (6 bases). CDR1 and CDR2 (germline): MNHNY, SVGAGI (reference sequence). This CDR3 has 15 amino acids. The V and J ends lost 6 bases and 0 bases respectively, with 11 bases between them.

The rearrangement uses TRBV6-4 and TRBJ2-1, with a tentative D call TRBD2 (7 bases). Trimming removed 3 bases from V and 4 bases from J, with 10 bases in between. The germline V gene encodes CDR1 MRHNA and CDR2 SNTAGT. The CDR3 extends over 14 amino acids. CDR3 DNA sequence: TGTGCCAGCAGTGAGGGGGGGCCATACAATGAGCAGTTCTTC. Protein product: CASSEGGPYNEQFF.

This clone has a single count. V gene TRBV4-2 combines with J gene TRBJ1-5; D gene unclear. Trimming stripped 6 bases from V and 2 bases from J, with 5 bases between. The CDR3 length is 12 residues. Per germline, CDR1 LGHNA and CDR2 YNFKEQ. The CDR3 sequence: CASRRGNQPQHF. Written as DNA, the CDR3 is TGTGCCAGCAGGCGGGGCAATCAGCCCCAGCATTTT.

This clone was counted only a few times. This chain joins TRBV19 and TRBJ1-5; 8 bases agree with TRBD1. V trimming: 4 bases; J trimming: 0 bases; junction bases outside the gene matches: 5. The CDR3 is made up of 16 amino acids. The germline gives CDR1 LNHDA, CDR2 SQIVND (reference sequence). CDR3 amino acids: CASSKGQVYSNQPQHF. The CDR3 DNA follows: TGTGCCAGTAGTAAGGGACAGGTATATAGCAATCAGCCCCAGCATTTT.

The chain is built from TRBV7-9 and TRBJ1-2, with D unclear. CDR1 and CDR2 from the germline V gene are SEHNR and FQNEAQ (reference sequence). V was clipped by 3 bases and J by 7 bases, with 18 bases between them. The length of the CDR3 is 15 residues. The CDR3 region has the DNA TGTGCCAGCAGCTTTAACAACCTCGGGGAAGGTGGCTACACCTTC. Translated: CASSFNNLGEGGYTF.

The V and J genes are TRBV19 and TRBJ1-6; no clear D gene. In germline, CDR1 is LNHDA, CDR2 SQIVND (reference sequence). V shed 5 bases and J shed 10 bases, with 12 bases lying between them. This CDR3 has 13 amino acids. CDR3 amino acids: CASSPVLESPLHF. CDR3 coding DNA: TGTGCCAGTAGTCCGGTTCTCGAATCACCCCTCCACTTT.

V usage is TRBV10-3 and J usage is TRBJ1-4; 8 bases are shared with TRBD1. Germline V gives CDR1 ENHRY, CDR2 SYGVKD. The CDR3 is 15 amino acids. The trim removed 6 bases at V and 4 bases at J, leaving 7 bases unmatched. CDR3 sequence: CAIRGGQGGNEKLFF. CDR3 nucleotides: TGTGCCATCAGAGGCGGACAGGGAGGTAATGAAAAACTGTTTTTT.

The chain carries TRBV5-1 and TRBJ2-5; D gene ambiguous. The germline V and J ends were trimmed by 3 bases and 4 bases, with 7 bases remaining between them. Germline V lookup: CDR1 SGHRS, CDR2 YFSETQ. The CDR3 spans 12 residues. The CDR3 here is CASSSVGETQYF. Here the CDR3 DNA reads TGCGCCAGCAGCTCCGTCGGAGAGACCCAGTACTTC.